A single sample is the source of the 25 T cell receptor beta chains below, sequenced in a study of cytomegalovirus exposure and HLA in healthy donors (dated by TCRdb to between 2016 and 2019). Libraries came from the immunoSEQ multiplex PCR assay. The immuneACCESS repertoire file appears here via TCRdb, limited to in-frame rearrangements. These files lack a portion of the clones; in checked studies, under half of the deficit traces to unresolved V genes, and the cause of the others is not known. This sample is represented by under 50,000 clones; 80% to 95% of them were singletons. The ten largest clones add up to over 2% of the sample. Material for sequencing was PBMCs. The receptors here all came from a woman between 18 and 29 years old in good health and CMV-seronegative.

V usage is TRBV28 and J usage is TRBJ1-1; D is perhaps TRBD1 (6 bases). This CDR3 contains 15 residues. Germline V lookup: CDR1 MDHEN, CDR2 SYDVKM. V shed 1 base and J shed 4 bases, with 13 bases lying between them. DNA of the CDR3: TGTGCCAGCAGTTTATTGTCGGGGGGCGGCACTGAAGCTTTCTTT. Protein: CASSLLSGGGTEAFF. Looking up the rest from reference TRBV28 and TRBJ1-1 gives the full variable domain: DVKVTQSSRYLVKRTGEKVFLECVQDMDHENMFWYRQDPGLGLRLIYFSYDVKMKEKGDIPEGYSVSREKKERFSLILESASTNQTSMYLCASSLLSGGGTEAFFGQGTRLTVV.

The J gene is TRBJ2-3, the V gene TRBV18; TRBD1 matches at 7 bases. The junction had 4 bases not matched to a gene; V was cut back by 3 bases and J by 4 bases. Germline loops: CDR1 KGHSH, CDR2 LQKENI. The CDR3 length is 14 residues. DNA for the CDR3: TGTGCCAGCTCACCCGACAGGGCTGCAGATACGCAGTATTTT. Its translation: CASSPDRAADTQYF.

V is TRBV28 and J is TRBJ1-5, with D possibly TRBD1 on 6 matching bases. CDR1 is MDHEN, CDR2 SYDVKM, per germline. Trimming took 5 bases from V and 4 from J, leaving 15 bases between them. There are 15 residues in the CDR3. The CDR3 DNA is TGTGCCAGCAGTCGGACAGCATTATCAAATCAGCCCCAGCATTTT. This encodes CASSRTALSNQPQHF.

The chain's CDR3 is CASNPPRGGGYGYTF. The CDR3 DNA reads as TGTGCCAGCAACCCGCCGAGGGGAGGTGGCTATGGCTACACCTTC. V usage is TRBV6-1 and J usage is TRBJ1-2, with D perhaps matching TRBD1 (5 bases). Trimming removed 7 bases at V and 4 bases at J, with 19 bases between. Germline assignment: CDR1 MNHNS and CDR2 SASEGT. This CDR3 has 15 amino acids.

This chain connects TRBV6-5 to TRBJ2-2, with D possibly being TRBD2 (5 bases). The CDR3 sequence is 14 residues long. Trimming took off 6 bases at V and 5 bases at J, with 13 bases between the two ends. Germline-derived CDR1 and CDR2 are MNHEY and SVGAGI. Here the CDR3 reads CASRAYRETGELFF. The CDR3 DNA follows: TGTGCCAGCAGGGCCTATAGGGAGACCGGGGAGCTGTTTTTT.

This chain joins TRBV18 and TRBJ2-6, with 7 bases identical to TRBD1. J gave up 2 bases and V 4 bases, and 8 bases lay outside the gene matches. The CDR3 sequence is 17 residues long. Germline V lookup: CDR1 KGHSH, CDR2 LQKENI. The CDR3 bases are TGTGCCAGCTCACGAGAGGGGGCCACAGCTGGGGCCAACGTCCTGACTTTC. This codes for CASSREGATAGANVLTF.

The CDR3 coding sequence is TGTGCCAGCAGCCGCGGGACTAGCGGGAACAATGAGCAGTTCTTC. This translates into CASSRGTSGNNEQFF. V usage is TRBV7-3 and J usage is TRBJ2-1, with 13 positions matching TRBD2. Germline V CDR1 and CDR2: SGHTA, FQGTGA. The CDR3 loop spans 15 amino acids. Trimming took 5 bases from V and 5 from J; bases not matched to a gene: 3.

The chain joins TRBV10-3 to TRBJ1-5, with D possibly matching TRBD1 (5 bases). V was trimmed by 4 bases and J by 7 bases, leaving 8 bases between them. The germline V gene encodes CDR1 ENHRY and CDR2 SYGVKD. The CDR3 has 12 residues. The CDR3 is CAISAGLQPQHF. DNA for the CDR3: TGTGCCATCAGTGCAGGGCTCCAGCCCCAGCATTTT.

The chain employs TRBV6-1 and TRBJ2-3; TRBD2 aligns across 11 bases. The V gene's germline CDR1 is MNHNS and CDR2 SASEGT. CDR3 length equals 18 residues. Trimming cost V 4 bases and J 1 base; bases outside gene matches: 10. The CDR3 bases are TGTGCCAGCAGTGGTAGCGGGGGGGTGGGGAGAGGCACAGATACGCAGTATTTT. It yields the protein CASSGSGGVGRGTDTQYF.

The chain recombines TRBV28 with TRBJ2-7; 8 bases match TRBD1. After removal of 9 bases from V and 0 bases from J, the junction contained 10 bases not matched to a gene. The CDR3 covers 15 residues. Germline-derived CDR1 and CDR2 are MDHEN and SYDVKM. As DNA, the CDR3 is TGTGCCAGTTCGACAGGGGATTTAAGCTCCTACGAGCAGTACTTC. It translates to CASSTGDLSSYEQYF.

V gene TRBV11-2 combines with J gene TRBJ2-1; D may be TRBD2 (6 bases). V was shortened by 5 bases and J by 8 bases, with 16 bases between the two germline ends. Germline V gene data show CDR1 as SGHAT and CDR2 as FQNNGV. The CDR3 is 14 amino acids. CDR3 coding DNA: TGTGCCAGCAGCACTGCGGGGCCCTATGATGAGCAGTTCTTC. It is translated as CASSTAGPYDEQFF.

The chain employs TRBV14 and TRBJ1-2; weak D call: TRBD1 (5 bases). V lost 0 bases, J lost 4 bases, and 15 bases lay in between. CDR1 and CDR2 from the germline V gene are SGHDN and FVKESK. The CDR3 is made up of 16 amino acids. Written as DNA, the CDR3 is TGTGCCAGCAGCCAAGATCTTCAGGGAACCTTCTATGGCTACACCTTC. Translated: CASSQDLQGTFYGYTF.

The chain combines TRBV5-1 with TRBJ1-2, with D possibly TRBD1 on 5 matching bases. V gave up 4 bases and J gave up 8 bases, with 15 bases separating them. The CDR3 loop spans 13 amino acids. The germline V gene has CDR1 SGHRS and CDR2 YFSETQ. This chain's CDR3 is CASSDDSSQGYTF. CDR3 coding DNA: TGCGCCAGCAGCGATGACAGTTCCCAGGGCTACACCTTC.

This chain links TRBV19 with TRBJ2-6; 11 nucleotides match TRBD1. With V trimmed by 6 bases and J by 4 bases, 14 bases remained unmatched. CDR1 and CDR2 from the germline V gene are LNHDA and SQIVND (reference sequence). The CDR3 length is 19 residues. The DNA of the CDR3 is TGTGCCAGTAGCCACCGCTCGGACAGGGGGCTGACCGGGGCCAACGTCCTGACTTTC. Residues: CASSHRSDRGLTGANVLTF.

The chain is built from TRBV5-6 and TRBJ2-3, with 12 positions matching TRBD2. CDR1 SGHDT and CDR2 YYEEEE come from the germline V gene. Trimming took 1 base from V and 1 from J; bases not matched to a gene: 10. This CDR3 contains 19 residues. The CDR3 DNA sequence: TGTGCCAGCAGCTTGAGCTATCTAGCGGGAGGGCGAGGCACAGATACGCAGTATTTT. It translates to CASSLSYLAGGRGTDTQYF.

The CDR3 DNA reads as TGTGCCTGGGGTCCGTCGCGTAGGCCCTTTCTAGGTGCCTACGAGCAGTACTTC. This encodes CAWGPSRRPFLGAYEQYF. The chain uses TRBV30 and TRBJ2-7; no reliable D call. The V gene lost 5 bases and the J gene lost 2 bases, with 28 bases spanning the gap. CDR1 GTSNPN and CDR2 SVGIG come from the germline V gene (reference sequence). The CDR3 has 18 residues.

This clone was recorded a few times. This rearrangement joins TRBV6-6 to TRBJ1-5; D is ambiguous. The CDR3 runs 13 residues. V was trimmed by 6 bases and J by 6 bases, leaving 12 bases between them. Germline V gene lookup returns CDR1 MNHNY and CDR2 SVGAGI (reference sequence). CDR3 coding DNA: TGTGCCAGCAGCCCCTCGGGTTTTCAGCCCCAGCATTTT. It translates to CASSPSGFQPQHF.

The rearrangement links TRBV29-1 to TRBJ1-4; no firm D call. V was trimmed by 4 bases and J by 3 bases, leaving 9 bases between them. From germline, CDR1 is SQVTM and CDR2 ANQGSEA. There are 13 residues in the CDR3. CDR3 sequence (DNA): TGCAGCGTTGTTAGTAACGCTAATGAAAAACTGTTTTTT. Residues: CSVVSNANEKLFF.

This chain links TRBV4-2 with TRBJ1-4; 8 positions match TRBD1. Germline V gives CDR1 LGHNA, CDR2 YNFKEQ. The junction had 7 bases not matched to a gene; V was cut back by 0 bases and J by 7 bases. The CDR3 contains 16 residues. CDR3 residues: CASSQDTGQGAEKLFF. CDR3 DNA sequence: TGTGCCAGCAGCCAAGATACGGGGCAGGGGGCTGAAAAACTGTTTTTT.

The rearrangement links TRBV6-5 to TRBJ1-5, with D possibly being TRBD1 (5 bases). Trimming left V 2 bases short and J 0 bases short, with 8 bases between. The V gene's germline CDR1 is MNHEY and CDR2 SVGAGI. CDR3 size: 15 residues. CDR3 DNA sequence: TGTGCCAGCAGTTACACCAGGGATAGCAATCAGCCCCAGCATTTT. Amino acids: CASSYTRDSNQPQHF.

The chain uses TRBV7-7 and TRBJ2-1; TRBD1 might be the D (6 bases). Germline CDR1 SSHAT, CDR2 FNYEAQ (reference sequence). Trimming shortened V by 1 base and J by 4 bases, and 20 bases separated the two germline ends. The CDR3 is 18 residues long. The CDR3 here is CASSLGGGRLPLYNEQFF. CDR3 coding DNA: TGTGCCAGCAGCTTAGGAGGGGGTAGACTACCCTTGTACAATGAGCAGTTCTTC.

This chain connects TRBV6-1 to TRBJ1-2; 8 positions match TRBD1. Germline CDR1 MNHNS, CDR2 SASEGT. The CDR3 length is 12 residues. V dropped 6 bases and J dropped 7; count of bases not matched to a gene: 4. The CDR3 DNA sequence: TGTGCCAGCAGGCCAGGGGGCGGTGGCTACACCTTC. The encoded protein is CASRPGGGGYTF.

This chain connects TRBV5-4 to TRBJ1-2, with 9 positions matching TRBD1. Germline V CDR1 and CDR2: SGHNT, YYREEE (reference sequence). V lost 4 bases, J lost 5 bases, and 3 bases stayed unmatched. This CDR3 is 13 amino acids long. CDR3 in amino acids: CASSRTGEYGYTF. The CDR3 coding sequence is TGTGCCAGCAGCCGGACAGGGGAATATGGCTACACCTTC.

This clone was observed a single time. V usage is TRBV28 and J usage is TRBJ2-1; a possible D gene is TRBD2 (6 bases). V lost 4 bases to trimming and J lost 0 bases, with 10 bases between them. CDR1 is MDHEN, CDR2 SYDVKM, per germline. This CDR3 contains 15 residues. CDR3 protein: CASSYSGSSYNEQFF. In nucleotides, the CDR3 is TGTGCCAGCAGTTATAGCGGCTCCTCCTACAATGAGCAGTTCTTC.

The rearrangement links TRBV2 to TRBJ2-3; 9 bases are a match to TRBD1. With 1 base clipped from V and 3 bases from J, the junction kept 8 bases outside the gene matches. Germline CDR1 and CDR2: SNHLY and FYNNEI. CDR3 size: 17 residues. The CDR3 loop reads CASSEGQGGRHTDTQYF. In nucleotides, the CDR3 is TGTGCCAGCAGTGAAGGACAGGGGGGTAGACATACAGATACGCAGTATTTT.